This entry describes one T cell receptor (beta chain). Data came from immunoSEQ multiplex PCR; TCRdb stores just in-frame clones and leaves some out. Counted here are approximately 640,000 clones, less than 95% occurring once; the ten biggest clones make up about a third. This entry comes from a study of shared clonotypes between healthy human individuals. Germline loops: CDR1 MNHNY, CDR2 SVGAGI (reference sequence). The CDR3 spans 12 residues. Trimming removed 8 bases from V and 6 bases from J, with 10 bases in between. The chain joins TRBV6-6 to TRBJ2-2; maybe TRBD2 (6 bases). This TCR derives from a man aged 18 to 29 in good health. Some clones in this sample may be carry-over from other donors' samples. Sequencing was done on a sample of memory CD8+ T cells from PBMCs. Subset reported: CD45RO+ cells pooled with CCR7-negative TemRA cells. This chain's CDR3 is CASETRSGELFF. The CDR3 DNA sequence: TGTGCCAGCGAGACTAGATCCGGGGAGCTGTTTTTT.